The clone carrying this TCR beta chain was detected ten times or more. Its antigen is undetermined. The time point here: pre-sensitization, week 0. As to treatment: therapeutic diphenylcyclopropenone sensitization with weekly scalp DPC. The study extracted total RNA from unfractionated whole blood. Via MiXCR, TCRdb re-called the RACE reads, giving one row per CDR3 protein. Of tens of thousands of distinct CDR3 sequences in the sample, about a tenth were seen once. The entry originates in a study of human T cells and chemical hapten exposure. The overall study: Upper-back patches of 0.01% DPC were read at 6 days. Regarding the study as a whole: Compared with pre-sensitization or healthy control sets, expanded TCRs clustered more. No shift was seen in TCRs above 1 in 1000 frequency with DPC sensitization.

Per the germline V gene, CDR1 is KGHSH and CDR2 is LQKENI. The CDR3 contains 16 residues. After removal of 6 bases from V and 0 bases from J, the junction contained 7 bases not matched to a gene. J is TRBJ1-1 and V is TRBV18, with TRBD1 matching 10 bases. Here the sequenced sample was whole blood, taken in connection with sensitization to the hapten diphenylcyclopropenone (DPC). The TCR comes from a man aged 50 to 59 with alopecia areata. Some clones in this sample may be carry-over from other donors' samples. The CDR3 coding sequence is TGTGCCAGCTCCCTCAGGACAGGGGGTTTGAACACTGAAGCTTTCTTT. Translation: CASSLRTGGLNTEAFF.